This T cell receptor beta chain originates from a study of identical twins' blood T cells. TCR cDNA libraries were made from RNA using a previously described, modified protocol. TCRdb itself ran the 5' RACE reads through MiXCR, one entry per CDR3 protein. The table has roughly 340,000 distinct CDR3 sequences, 28% seen once; the top ten hold about 6%. This clonotype was detected a few times. The clonotype was recovered from a woman aged 18-55 years in good health. The sequenced sample was PBMCs.

The CDR3 DNA reads TGCGCCAGCAGCTTGGTTTTAATGGGGAACACTGAAGCTTTCTTT. It encodes CASSLVLMGNTEAFF. This chain uses TRBV5-1 with TRBJ1-1; no clear D gene. V was trimmed by 0 bases and J by 1 base, leaving 10 bases between them. Germline V lookup: CDR1 SGHRS, CDR2 YFSETQ. The CDR3 runs to 15 residues.